Sequencing of this T cell receptor (beta chain) was carried out in a study of blood T cells in healthy people across ages. A second PCR of 7 to 11 cycles used a sample-barcoded 5' primer and a J-beta primer mix. In TCRdb, the 5' RACE reads were re-called with MiXCR into one record per CDR3 protein. The data show 700,000 or so distinct CDR3 sequences, approximately 40% seen once. V lost 2 bases to trimming and J lost 0 bases; unmatched junction nucleotides: 3. Germline V gene lookup returns CDR1 MNHEY and CDR2 SMNVEV (reference sequence). The CDR3 consists of 16 residues. In its sample, this clonotype was seen a few times. Total RNA was isolated from each sample in quantities of at least 5 micrograms.

The sequencing input was blood. The sequence was collected from an older man in good health. The rearrangement joins TRBV27 to TRBJ2-1; TRBD2 agrees at 8 bases. CDR3 sequence (DNA): TGTGCCAGCAGTTTAGTCGGGACTAGCTCCTACAATGAGCAGTTCTTC. Translation gives CASSLVGTSSYNEQFF.